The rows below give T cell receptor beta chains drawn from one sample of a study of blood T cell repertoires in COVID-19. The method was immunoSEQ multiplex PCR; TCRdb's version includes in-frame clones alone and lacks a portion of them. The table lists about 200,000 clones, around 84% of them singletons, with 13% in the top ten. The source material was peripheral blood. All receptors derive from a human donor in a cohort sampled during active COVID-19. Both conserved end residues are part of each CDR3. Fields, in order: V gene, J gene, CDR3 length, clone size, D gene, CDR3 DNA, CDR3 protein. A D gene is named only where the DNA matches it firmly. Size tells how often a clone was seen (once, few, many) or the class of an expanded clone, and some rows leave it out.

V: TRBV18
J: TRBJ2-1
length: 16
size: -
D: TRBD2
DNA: TGTGCCAGCTCACTGGCACTAGCGGGAGGCAGAAATGAGCAGTTCTTC
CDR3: CASSLALAGGRNEQFF

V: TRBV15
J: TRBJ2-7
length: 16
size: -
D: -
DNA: TGTGCCACCAGCAGTCCGGGACACGGGGACTCCTACGAGCAGTACTTC
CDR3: CATSSPGHGDSYEQYF

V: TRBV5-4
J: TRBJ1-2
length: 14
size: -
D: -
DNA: TGTGCCAGCAGCTTGGCCGCGGGGGGGCATGGCTACACCTTC
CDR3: CASSLAAGGHGYTF

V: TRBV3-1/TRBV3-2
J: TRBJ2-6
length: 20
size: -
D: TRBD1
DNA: TGTGCCAGCAGCCTAGACCGTACCGGGACAGGGGGGCCTGGGGCCAACGTCCTGACTTTC
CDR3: CASSLDRTGTGGPGANVLTF

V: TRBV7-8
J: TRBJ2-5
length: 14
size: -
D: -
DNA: TGTGCCAGCAGCCCCCGTGAGGTGCAAGAGACCCAGTACTTC
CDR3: CASSPREVQETQYF

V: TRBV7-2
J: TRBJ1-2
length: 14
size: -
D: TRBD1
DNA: TGTGCCAGCAGCTTACAGGGGGCTTACTATGGCTACACCTTC
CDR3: CASSLQGAYYGYTF

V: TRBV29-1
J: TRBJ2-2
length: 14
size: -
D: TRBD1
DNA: TGCAGCGTTGATGGGGACAGGAACACCGGGGAGCTGTTTTTT
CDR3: CSVDGDRNTGELFF

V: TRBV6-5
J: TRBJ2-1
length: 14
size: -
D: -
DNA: TGTGCCAGCAGTTACTGGGCGGGCAACAATGAGCAGTTCTTC
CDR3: CASSYWAGNNEQFF

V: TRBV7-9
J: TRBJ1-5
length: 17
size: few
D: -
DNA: TGTGCCAGCAGCCCCCGTAATGCTCCCAGATATCATCAGCCCCAGCATTTT
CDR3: CASSPRNAPRYHQPQHF

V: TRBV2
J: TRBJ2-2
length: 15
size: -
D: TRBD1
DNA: TGTGCCAGCAGTGAGAGGGGGCCTAACACCGGGGAGCTGTTTTTT
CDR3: CASSERGPNTGELFF